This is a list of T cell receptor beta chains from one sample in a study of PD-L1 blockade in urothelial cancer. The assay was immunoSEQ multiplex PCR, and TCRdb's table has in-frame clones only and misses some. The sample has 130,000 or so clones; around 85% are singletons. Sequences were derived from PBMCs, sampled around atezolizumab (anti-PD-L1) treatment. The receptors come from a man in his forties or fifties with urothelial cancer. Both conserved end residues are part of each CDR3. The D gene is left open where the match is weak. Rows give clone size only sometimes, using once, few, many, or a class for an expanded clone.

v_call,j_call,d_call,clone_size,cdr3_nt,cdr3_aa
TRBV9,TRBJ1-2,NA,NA,TGTGCCAGCAGCGTAGAGCCTTCCGGGGAGGTCTATGGCTACACCTTC,CASSVEPSGEVYGYTF
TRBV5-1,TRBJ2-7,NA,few,TGCGCCAGCAGCGACCGACAGGATCGACTGGTCTACGAGCAGTACTTC,CASSDRQDRLVYEQYF
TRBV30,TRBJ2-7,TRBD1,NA,TGTGCCTGGAGTGGGCTTGAGATTACAGGGGGCCACGAGCAGTACTTC,CAWSGLEITGGHEQYF
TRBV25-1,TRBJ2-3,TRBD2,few,TGTGCCAGCAGCCGCCGCGGGAGCGGGTTGACGCAGTATTTT,CASSRRGSGLTQYF
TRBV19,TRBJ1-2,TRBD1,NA,TGTGCCAGTAGTCGGGACAGGCTTTATGGCTACACCTTC,CASSRDRLYGYTF
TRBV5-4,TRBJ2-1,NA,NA,TGTGCCAGCAGCCCGGACGGTGGGGGGTACAATGAGCAGTTCTTC,CASSPDGGGYNEQFF
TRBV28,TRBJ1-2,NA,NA,TGTGCCAGCAGGCGGGACCTAGGAGGCTACACCTTC,CASRRDLGGYTF
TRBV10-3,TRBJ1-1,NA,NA,TGTGCCATCAGTGAGAGGGGGGGCAGTTCGAACACTGAAGCTTTCTTT,CAISERGGSSNTEAFF
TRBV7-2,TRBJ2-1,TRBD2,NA,TGTGCCAGCAGCTTAAAAGCGGGACTCTACAATGAGCAGTTCTTC,CASSLKAGLYNEQFF
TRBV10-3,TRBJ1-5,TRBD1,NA,TGTGCCATCAGTGACAACCTTGGACAGGGGAGGGGCAATCAGCCCCAGCATTTT,CAISDNLGQGRGNQPQHF
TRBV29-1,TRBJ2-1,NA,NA,TGCAGCGTTGAGAGGAACAATGAGCAGTTCTTC,CSVERNNEQFF
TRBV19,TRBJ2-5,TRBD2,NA,TGTGCCAGTAGTATATCCTCTAGCGGAAGAGAGACCCAGTACTTC,CASSISSSGRETQYF
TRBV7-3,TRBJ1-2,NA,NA,TGTGCCAGCAGCTTCTTTTTGGGCCCCGGCTATGGCTACACCTTC,CASSFFLGPGYGYTF
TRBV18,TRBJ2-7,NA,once,TGTGCCAGCTCCCCTAGCTCCTACGAGCAGTACTTC,CASSPSSYEQYF
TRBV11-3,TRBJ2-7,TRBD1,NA,TGTGCCAGCAGCGTTCGTCCGGGACAGGGGTACGAGCAGTACTTC,CASSVRPGQGYEQYF
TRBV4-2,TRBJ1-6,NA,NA,TGTGCCAGCAGCCAAGAACGTCAGGGCTATAATTCACCCCTCCACTTT,CASSQERQGYNSPLHF
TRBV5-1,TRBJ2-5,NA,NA,TGCGCCAGCAGCTTGGGTGCGGAGACCCAGTACTTC,CASSLGAETQYF
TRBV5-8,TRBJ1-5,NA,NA,TGTGCCAGCAGCTCCCCGACCGGACAAATTTATAGCAATCAGCCCCAGCATTTT,CASSSPTGQIYSNQPQHF
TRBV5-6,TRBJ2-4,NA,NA,TGTGCCAGCAGCTTCGTTAGAGGTTCGGACATTCAGTACTTC,CASSFVRGSDIQYF
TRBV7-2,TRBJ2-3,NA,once,TGTGCCAGCAGCCTGATTGGAGGGGATACTAGCACAGATACGCAGTATTTT,CASSLIGGDTSTDTQYF
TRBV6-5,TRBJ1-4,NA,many,TGTGCCAGCAGTACAGGGTGGGAAAAACTGTTTTTT,CASSTGWEKLFF
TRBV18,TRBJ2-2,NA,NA,TGTGCCAGCTCACCACCTTTAAACACCGGGGAGCTGTTTTTT,CASSPPLNTGELFF
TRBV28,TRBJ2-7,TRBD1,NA,TGTGCCAGCAGTACTGGACAGGGGCTCTACGAGCAGTACTTC,CASSTGQGLYEQYF
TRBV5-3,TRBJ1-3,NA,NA,TGTGCCAGAAGCTTCATATCTCGGGGATCTGGAAACACCATATATTTT,CARSFISRGSGNTIYF
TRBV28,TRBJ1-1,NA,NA,TGTGCCAGTAATTTAGGGGCAGGTAGTTATAAGGGTGAAGCTTTCTTT,CASNLGAGSYKGEAFF
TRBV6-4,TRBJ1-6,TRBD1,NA,TGTGCCAGCAGTGAAGAGACAGGGGGGAATTCACCCCTCCACTTT,CASSEETGGNSPLHF
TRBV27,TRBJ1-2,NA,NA,TGTGCCAGCAGTTCCCTGGGGGCCGCTAACTATGGCTACACCTTC,CASSSLGAANYGYTF
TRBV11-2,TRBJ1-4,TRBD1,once,TGTGCCAGCAGCTACCGGGACAGGCAAGAAAAACTGTTTTTT,CASSYRDRQEKLFF
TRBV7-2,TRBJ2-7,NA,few,TGTGCCAGCAGCTTTGGCCAGGGGGGATTCTACGAGCAGTACTTC,CASSFGQGGFYEQYF
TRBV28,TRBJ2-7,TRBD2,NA,TGTGCCAGCAGTCCCGGGGGAGGGGCCTCCTACGAGCAGTACTTC,CASSPGGGASYEQYF
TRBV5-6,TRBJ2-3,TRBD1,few,TGTGCCAGCAACGGACAGGGGGGTGCAGATACGCAGTATTTT,CASNGQGGADTQYF
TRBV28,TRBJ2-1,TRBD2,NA,TGTGCCAGCAGTTTACTAGCGGTTTACTCCTACAATGAGCAGTTCTTC,CASSLLAVYSYNEQFF
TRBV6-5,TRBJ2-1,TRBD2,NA,TGTGCCAGCAGTTACTCGCAGGGACTAGAACGGTTCTTC,CASSYSQGLERFF
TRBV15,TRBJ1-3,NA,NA,TGTGCCACCAGCAGAGATTTGGGGGGGGCGGCTGCGATATATTTT,CATSRDLGGAAAIYF
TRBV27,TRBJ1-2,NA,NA,TGTGCCAGCAGTCCCAGGGGCAACTATGGCTACACCTTC,CASSPRGNYGYTF
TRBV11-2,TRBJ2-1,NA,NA,TGTGCCAGCAGCGCAAAGGGGGAGCTGAACAATGAGCAGTTCTTC,CASSAKGELNNEQFF
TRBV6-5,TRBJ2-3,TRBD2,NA,TGTGCCAGCAGTTACGGCCTAGCGGGAGGCACAGATACGCAGTATTTT,CASSYGLAGGTDTQYF